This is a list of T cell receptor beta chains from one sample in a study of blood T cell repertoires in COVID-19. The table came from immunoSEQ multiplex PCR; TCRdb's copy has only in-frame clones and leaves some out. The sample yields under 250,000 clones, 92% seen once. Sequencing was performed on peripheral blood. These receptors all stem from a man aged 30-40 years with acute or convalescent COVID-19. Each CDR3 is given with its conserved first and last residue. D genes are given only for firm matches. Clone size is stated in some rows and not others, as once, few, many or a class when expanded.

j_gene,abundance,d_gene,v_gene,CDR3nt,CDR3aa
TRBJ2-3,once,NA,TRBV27,TGTGCCAGCACACAGGGCCGGGTGTCAGATACGCAGTATTTT,CASTQGRVSDTQYF
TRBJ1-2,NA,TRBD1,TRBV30,TGTGCCTGGAGTGAGCAGGGGGCGGGGGGCTACACCTTC,CAWSEQGAGGYTF
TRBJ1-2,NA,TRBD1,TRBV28,TGTGCCAGCAGGAACCCTAACAGGGGGAGGGATGGCTACACCTTC,CASRNPNRGRDGYTF
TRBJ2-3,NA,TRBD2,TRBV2,TGTGCCAGCAACCGGGGGGGCCAGGTCGTAGATACGCAGTATTTT,CASNRGGQVVDTQYF
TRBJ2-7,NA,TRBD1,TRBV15,TGTGCCACCAGCAGAGATCCCCCGGGACAGTTCGAGCAGTACTTC,CATSRDPPGQFEQYF
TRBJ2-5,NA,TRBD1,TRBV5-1,TGCGCCAGCAGCATGTCCCGGGACAGGGAAAGGGGCTCCAGGGAGACCCAGTACTTC,CASSMSRDRERGSRETQYF
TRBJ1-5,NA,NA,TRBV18,TGTGCCAGCTCACCGCGACAACAGGGCAATCAGCCCCAGCATTTT,CASSPRQQGNQPQHF
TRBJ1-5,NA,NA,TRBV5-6,TGTGCCAGCAGCTACCGGGACATCGCCAACAATCAGCCCCAGCATTTT,CASSYRDIANNQPQHF
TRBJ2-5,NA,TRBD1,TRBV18,TGTGCCAGCACTCCGGGACAGGGGGTTGGAGAGACCCAGTACTTC,CASTPGQGVGETQYF
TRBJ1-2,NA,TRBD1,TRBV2,TGTGCCAGCAAGGGGGACAGCTCTAACTATGGCTACACCTTC,CASKGDSSNYGYTF
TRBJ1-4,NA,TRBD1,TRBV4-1,TGCGCCAGCAGCCAAGAAGGGACAGGGAATGAAAAACTGTTTTTT,CASSQEGTGNEKLFF
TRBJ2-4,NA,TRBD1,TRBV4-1,TGCGCCAGCAGCTACCCGGGACAGGGCAAAAACATTCAGTACTTC,CASSYPGQGKNIQYF
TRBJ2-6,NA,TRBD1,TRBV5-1,TGCGCCAGCAGCTTGGGACAGGGTGCTGGGGCCAACGTCCTGACTTTC,CASSLGQGAGANVLTF
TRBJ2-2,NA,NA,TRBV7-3,TGTGCCAGCAGCCCCGGGGGAACGAACACCGGGGAGCTGTTTTTT,CASSPGGTNTGELFF
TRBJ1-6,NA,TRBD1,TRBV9,TGTGCCAGCAGCACCATAGGACAGGGGACGCCCTATAATTCACCCCTCCACTTT,CASSTIGQGTPYNSPLHF
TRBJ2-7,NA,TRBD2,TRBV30,TGTGCCTGGAGTGAGGTAGCGGGAGTGGGAGAGCAGTACTTC,CAWSEVAGVGEQYF
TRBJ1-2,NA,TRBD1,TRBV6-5,TGTGCCAGCAGTTACTCGATGTACGAGGGGGCTTACACCTTC,CASSYSMYEGAYTF
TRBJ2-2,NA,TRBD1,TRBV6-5,TGTGCCAGCAGTCCACAGGGGGACGGGGAGCTGTTTTTT,CASSPQGDGELFF
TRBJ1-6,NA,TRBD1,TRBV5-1,TGCGCCAGCAGCTTGGGGAACCAGGGGGCGCAGAATTCACCCCTCCACTTT,CASSLGNQGAQNSPLHF
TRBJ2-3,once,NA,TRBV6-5,TGTGCCAGCAGTTACGGTAGTGGCACAGATACGCAGTATTTT,CASSYGSGTDTQYF
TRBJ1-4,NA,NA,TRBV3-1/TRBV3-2,TGTGCCAGCAGCCAAGGGACGGGTGGAGGGGACGATTTT,CASSQGTGGGDDF
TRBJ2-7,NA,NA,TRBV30,TGTGCCTGGGCAGGGGGGTACGAGCAGTACTTC,CAWAGGYEQYF
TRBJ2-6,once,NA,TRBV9,TGTGCCAGCAGCGTAGCGGTCAGGGTATACGCTGGGGCCAACGTCCTGACTTTC,CASSVAVRVYAGANVLTF
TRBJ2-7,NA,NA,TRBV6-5,TGTGCCAGCAGCGGCCCGGGGACTGACGAGCAGTACTTC,CASSGPGTDEQYF
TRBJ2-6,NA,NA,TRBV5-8,TGTGCCAGCAGATCCACCGGGGGGACATCTTTTTCTGGGGCCAACGTCCTGACTTTC,CASRSTGGTSFSGANVLTF
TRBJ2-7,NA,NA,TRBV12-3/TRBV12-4,TGTGCCAGCAGTTTAATGCGAAAGGAGCAGTACTTC,CASSLMRKEQYF
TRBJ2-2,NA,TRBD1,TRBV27,TGTGCCAGCAGTTTAAGGCTGACAGGGGCTACCGGGGAGCTGTTTTTT,CASSLRLTGATGELFF
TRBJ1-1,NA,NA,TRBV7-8,TGTGCCAGCAGCACACTTAGACAGACGAACACTGAAGCTTTCTTT,CASSTLRQTNTEAFF
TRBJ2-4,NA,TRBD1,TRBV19,TGTGCCAGTGGGACAGGGGATAACATTCAGTACTTC,CASGTGDNIQYF
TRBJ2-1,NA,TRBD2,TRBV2,TGTGCCAGCAGTGGCAGCGGGGAGGGCTACAATGAGCAGTTCTTC,CASSGSGEGYNEQFF
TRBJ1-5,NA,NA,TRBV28,TGTGCCAGCAGTCCTGGGGGGGATCACAATCAGCCCCAGCATTTT,CASSPGGDHNQPQHF
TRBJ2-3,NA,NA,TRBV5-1,TGCGCCAGCAGCCTCTACGGCACAGATACGCAGTATTTT,CASSLYGTDTQYF
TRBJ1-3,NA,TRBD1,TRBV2,TGTGCCAGCAGCTTACAGGGGACTGGAAACACCATATATTTT,CASSLQGTGNTIYF
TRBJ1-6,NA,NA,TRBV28,TGTGCCAGCAGTTCCGGGGGGAAAGGGAAAAATTCACCCCTCCACTTT,CASSSGGKGKNSPLHF
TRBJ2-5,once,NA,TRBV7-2,TGTGCCAGCAGCTTAGGGCGGAGGGGAGAGACCCAGTACTTC,CASSLGRRGETQYF
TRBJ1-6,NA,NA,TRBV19,TGTGCCAGTAGTATAGCCAGGGGACCTAATTCACCCCTCCACTTT,CASSIARGPNSPLHF
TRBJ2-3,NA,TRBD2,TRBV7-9,TGTGCCAGCAGCCCCGGGCTTGGGCTAGCGGGAATTCAAGATACGCAGTATTTT,CASSPGLGLAGIQDTQYF
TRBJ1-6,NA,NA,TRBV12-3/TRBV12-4,TGTGCCAGCAGTCCCGGGAATTCACCCCTCCACTTT,CASSPGNSPLHF
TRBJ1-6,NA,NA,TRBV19,TGTGCCAGTAGTATTCACCAAATAGATAATTCACCCCTCCACTTT,CASSIHQIDNSPLHF
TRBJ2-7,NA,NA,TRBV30,TGTGCCTGGAGTGTACAGGGTTTAAACGAGCAGTACTTC,CAWSVQGLNEQYF
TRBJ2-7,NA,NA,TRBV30,TGTGCCTGGAGCGCACTAGGGGGTGTCCAGTACTTC,CAWSALGGVQYF
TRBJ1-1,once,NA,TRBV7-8,TGTGCCAGCAGTTTCCTGACACGATTGAACACTGAAGCTTTCTTT,CASSFLTRLNTEAFF
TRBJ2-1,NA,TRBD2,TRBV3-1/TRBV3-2,TGTGCCAGCAGCCAAAAAGTGGCGGGAGGTGAGCAGTTCTTC,CASSQKVAGGEQFF
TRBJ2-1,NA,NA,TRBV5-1,TGCGCCAGCAGCTTGGAGCAGGGGAGCTCCTACAATGAGCAGTTCTTC,CASSLEQGSSYNEQFF
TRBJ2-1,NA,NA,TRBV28,TGTGCCAGCAGTTTATACAGCTTGAGTAATGAGCAGTTCTTC,CASSLYSLSNEQFF
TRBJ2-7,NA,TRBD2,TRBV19,TGTGCCAGTAGTATCGGGGGGAGCGTCTATTATGCCTACGAGCAGTACTTC,CASSIGGSVYYAYEQYF
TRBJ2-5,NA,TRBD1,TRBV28,TGTGCCAGCACCCGGACAGGTAAACTCCAAGAGACCCAGTACTTC,CASTRTGKLQETQYF
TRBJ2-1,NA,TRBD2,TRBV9,TGTGCCAGCAGCCCAAGACTAGCAGGGTTTCGGGAGCAGTTCTTC,CASSPRLAGFREQFF
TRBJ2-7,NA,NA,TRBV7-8,TGTGCCAGCAGCTTAAGTCGGGACTTAACCTACGAGCAGTACTTC,CASSLSRDLTYEQYF
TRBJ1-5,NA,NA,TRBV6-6,TGTGCCAGCAGTCCCGGGAGATCCCAGCATTTT,CASSPGRSQHF
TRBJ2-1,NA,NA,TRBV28,TGTGCCAGCCCCGGGACTGACAATGAGCAGTTCTTC,CASPGTDNEQFF
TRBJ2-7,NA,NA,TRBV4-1,TGCGCCAGCAGCCAAGTCCTAGTCTCAATTTACGAGCAGTACTTC,CASSQVLVSIYEQYF
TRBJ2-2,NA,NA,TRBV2,TGTGCCAGCACCGAGCGGGTTTCCGGGGAGCTGTTTTTT,CASTERVSGELFF
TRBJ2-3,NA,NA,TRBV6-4,TGTGCCAGCAGTGACTCTGGCAGGGGTGATACGCAGTATTTT,CASSDSGRGDTQYF
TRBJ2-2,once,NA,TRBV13,TGTGCCAGCAGCTACATACAAGGGGCCAACACCGGGGAGCTGTTTTTT,CASSYIQGANTGELFF
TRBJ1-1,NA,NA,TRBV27,TGTGCCAGCAGCATCACGGGGGGCGACGCTTTCTTT,CASSITGGDAFF